This TCR beta chain was obtained from a study of identical twins. TCRdb passed the 5' RACE reads through MiXCR, listing each CDR3 protein once. There are a few hundred thousand distinct CDR3 sequences in the sample; 9% to 10% occur only once, and under 9.5% lies in the top ten. The CDR3 totals 18 residues. Germline assignment: CDR1 DFQATT and CDR2 SNEGSKA (reference sequence). V gave up 0 bases and J gave up 5 bases; unmatched junction bases: 17. The V and J genes are TRBV20-1 and TRBJ2-5; TRBD2 agrees at 8 bases. This clonotype was sampled from a woman between 45 and 60 years old in good health. Sequences were obtained from naive T cells sorted from blood. CDR3 amino acids: CSARETQREFMPAETQYF. CDR3 nucleotides: TGCAGTGCTAGAGAGACGCAGCGGGAGTTTATGCCGGCGGAGACCCAGTACTTC.